This T cell receptor (beta chain) originates from a study of cytomegalovirus exposure and HLA in healthy donors. Study-wide findings and caveats: Later on, a genetic analysis was performed. It linked a missense variant in DCLRE1C with V- and J-gene trimming of TCR beta. Donor immune exposure was known only as CMV serostatus.

Everyone who donated was a healthy bone marrow donor. As regards this clone: Its target is not known.

A multiplex PCR was run with 60 Vbeta primers and 13 Jbeta primers. Here immunoSEQ multiplex PCR was the method, and the copy in TCRdb shows in-frame clones only, minus some. The table shows some 140,000 clones, with around 68% occurring only once. Germline-derived CDR1 and CDR2 are SEHNR and FQNEAQ (reference sequence). CDR3 length: 17 residues. Trimming took 5 bases from V and 5 from J, leaving 24 bases between them. This sequence originates from a young man in good health and CMV-seronegative. The chain joins TRBV7-9 to TRBJ1-1; tentatively, D is TRBD1 (6 bases). Sequencing was carried out using PBMCs. The CDR3 here is CASSLGGGAGVGTEAFF. The CDR3 DNA is TGTGCCAGCAGCCTGGGGGGGGGCGCGGGGGTCGGAACTGAAGCTTTCTTT.